This TCR beta chain was found in a study of blood T cell repertoires in COVID-19. Participant-given clinical history determined each cohort assignment. Individuals in the exposed group had encountered a COVID-19 case within 2 weeks preceding study entry. V dropped 4 bases and J dropped 3; count of bases not matched to a gene: 1. The germline V gene encodes CDR1 SGHVS and CDR2 FQNEAQ. The CDR3 sequence is 13 residues long. Method: immunoSEQ multiplex PCR; TCRdb's copy keeps in-frame clones and lacks some. Found here are 150,000 or so clones, approximately 86% of them singletons; the top ten hold roughly 4%.

Sequencing input: PBMCs or T cells enriched from blood (not recorded which). The rearrangement links TRBV7-8 to TRBJ1-2; 8 bases agree with TRBD1. The clonotype originates from a woman in her thirties or forties who had been exposed to COVID-19. Here the CDR3 DNA reads TGTGCCAGCAGCTCGGGACAGGACTATGGCTACACCTTC. Protein: CASSSGQDYGYTF.